These 30 T cell receptor beta chains were all obtained from the same sample, sequenced in a study of cytotoxic CD8 clonotypes in ibrutinib-treated CLL. Clones were sequenced by immunoSEQ multiplex PCR, and TCRdb holds only the in-frame ones, with some missing. Among 97,000 or so clones listed, around 73% were seen once. The material was PBMCs, obtained after 12 months of ibrutinib treatment. The receptors originated from a human donor with chronic lymphocytic leukemia.

The rearrangement links TRBV9 to TRBJ2-1; 7 positions agree with TRBD1. This CDR3 has 15 amino acids. Germline CDR1 and CDR2: SGDLS and YYNGEE. With V trimmed by 3 bases and J by 9 bases, 12 bases remained unmatched. As DNA, the CDR3 is TGTGCCAGCAGCGGAGGGGCCACAGGGGCGAGTGAGCAGTTCTTC. This encodes CASSGGATGASEQFF.

The sample holds a few counts of this clone. The rearrangement links TRBV25-1 to TRBJ1-6; TRBD1 is a possible D gene (6 bases). Between the trimmed V and J ends, which lost 5 bases and 10 bases, there was a span of 18 bases. Germline V gene data show CDR1 as MGHDK and CDR2 as SYGVNS. The CDR3 has 15 amino acids. The chain's CDR3 is CASSSTDRAKSPLHF. The CDR3 nucleotides are TGTGCCAGCAGTTCGACGGACAGAGCGAAATCACCCCTCCACTTT.

The chain couples TRBV5-1 to TRBJ2-5; D remains unclear. Trimming shortened V by 1 base and J by 2 bases, and 6 bases separated the two germline ends. Germline CDR1 SGHRS, CDR2 YFSETQ. This CDR3 has 13 residues. CDR3 DNA sequence: TGCGCCAGCAGCTTGACAGATCAAGAGACCCAGTACTTC. It yields the protein CASSLTDQETQYF. The full variable domain, its missing parts supplied by reference TRBV5-1 and TRBJ2-5, is KAGVTQTPRYLIKTRGQQVTLSCSPISGHRSVSWYQQTPGQGLQFLFEYFSETQRNKGNFPGRFSGRQFSNSRSEMNVSTLELGDSALYLCASSLTDQETQYFGPGTRLLVL.

This clone was counted a few times. The chain joins TRBV7-6 to TRBJ2-2; 10 bases match TRBD1. CDR3 length equals 17 residues. The junction had 5 bases not matched to a gene; V was cut back by 1 base and J by 3 bases. Germline CDR1 SGHVS, CDR2 FNYEAQ. In nucleotides, the CDR3 is TGTGCCAGCAGCTTAGAGGGGACAGGGGCTTACACCGGGGAGCTGTTTTTT. It translates to CASSLEGTGAYTGELFF. Full variable domain (rest looked up from reference TRBV7-6 and TRBJ2-2): GAGVSQSPRYKVTKRGQDVALRCDPISGHVSLYWYRQALGQGPEFLTYFNYEAQQDKSGLPNDRFSAERPEGSISTLTIQRTEQRDSAMYRCASSLEGTGAYTGELFFGEGSRLTVL.

The chain employs TRBV19 and TRBJ1-5, with a weak D call TRBD1 (5 bases). The germline V and J ends were trimmed by 4 bases and 6 bases, with 19 bases remaining between them. The germline gives CDR1 LNHDA, CDR2 SQIVND (reference sequence). The CDR3 spans 16 residues. The CDR3 DNA reads TGTGCCAGTAGTACGAGGCGGGGGGTTGGTACTCAGCCCCAGCATTTT. As protein: CASSTRRGVGTQPQHF.

CDR3 DNA sequence: TGTGCCAGCAGCCGGCTAGCGGGGGGTGCCGAGCAGTACTTC. Its protein is CASSRLAGGAEQYF. This chain connects TRBV7-2 to TRBJ2-7; 11 nucleotides align to TRBD2. This CDR3 region has 14 residues. V lost 5 bases and J lost 6; bases outside the gene matches: 6. The germline gives CDR1 SGHTA, CDR2 FQGNSA.

The chain's CDR3 is CASSSPRNRGEAEAFF. The CDR3 DNA is TGTGCCAGTAGTAGCCCCCGGAACAGGGGAGAGGCTGAAGCTTTCTTT. The V gene is TRBV19, the J gene TRBJ1-1; 7 bases match TRBD1. Germline CDR1 is LNHDA and CDR2 is SQIVND (reference sequence). The CDR3 covers 16 residues. The V segment lost 4 bases and the J segment 6 bases; nucleotides outside the gene matches: 14. The full variable domain, completed using reference TRBV19 and TRBJ1-1, is DGGITQSPKYLFRKEGQNVTLSCEQNLNHDAMYWYRQDPGQGLRLIYYSQIVNDFQKGDIAEGYSVSREKKESFPLTVTSAQKNPTAFYLCASSSPRNRGEAEAFFGQGTRLTVV.

This clone came up a few times. The chain joins TRBV6-6 to TRBJ2-3; D is possibly TRBD1 (6 bases). CDR1 and CDR2 (germline): MNHNY, SVGAGI (reference sequence). V gave up 10 bases and J gave up 6 bases, with 11 bases separating them. The CDR3 loop spans 11 amino acids. The CDR3 is CATDQGDTQYF. DNA for the CDR3: TGTGCCACCGACCAGGGGGATACGCAGTATTTT.

The rearrangement joins TRBV11-2 to TRBJ1-4; D is unclear. V was shortened by 4 bases and J by 8 bases, with 20 bases between the two germline ends. Germline V CDR1 and CDR2: SGHAT, FQNNGV. There are 16 residues in the CDR3. The CDR3: CASSSGTAYQGEKLFF. The CDR3 DNA follows: TGTGCCAGCAGCTCGGGTACGGCTTACCAAGGCGAAAAACTGTTTTTT.

This chain uses TRBV5-3 with TRBJ2-1, with D uncertain. TRBV5-3 is labeled an ORF, and its function is uncertain. CDR3 length: 16 residues. The V end was cut by 0 bases, the J end by 0 bases, with 10 bases between. Written as DNA, the CDR3 is TGTGCCAGAAGCTTGGGGCCCCCGGGCTCCTACAATGAGCAGTTCTTC. Its protein is CARSLGPPGSYNEQFF.

The chain carries TRBV9 and TRBJ1-2; TRBD1 might be the D (6 bases). CDR3 length: 16 residues. Per germline, CDR1 SGDLS and CDR2 YYNGEE. Trimming removed 0 bases from V and 6 bases from J, with 18 bases in between. CDR3 in amino acids: CASSVATSRGRHGYTF. In nucleotides, the CDR3 is TGTGCCAGCAGCGTAGCTACGTCCCGGGGGCGTCATGGCTACACCTTC.

The chain employs TRBV27 and TRBJ2-3; 8 bases fit TRBD1. This CDR3 is 14 amino acids long. The germline gives CDR1 MNHEY, CDR2 SMNVEV (reference sequence). The V segment lost 5 bases and the J segment 5 bases; nucleotides outside the gene matches: 6. The CDR3 DNA is TGTGCCAGCAGTGGACAGGGAATTCGAGATACGCAGTATTTT. Its translation is CASSGQGIRDTQYF.

This chain links TRBV6-6 with TRBJ2-1; 8 nucleotides agree with TRBD2. J lost 15 bases, V lost 5 bases, and 15 bases had no gene match. The V gene's germline CDR1 is MNHNY and CDR2 SVGAGI (reference sequence). The CDR3 has 14 amino acids. The CDR3 DNA is TGTGCCAGCAGTCTTAGCGGGGCCCTCAGCCCAAGGTTCTTC. It encodes CASSLSGALSPRFF.

The J gene is TRBJ2-2, the V gene TRBV29-1; D could derive from TRBD1 or TRBD2 (5 bases each). Germline V gene sequence: CDR1 SQVTM, CDR2 ANQGSEA. The CDR3 length is 14 residues. The V end lost 7 bases, the J end lost 2 bases, and 14 bases lay between the germline ends. The CDR3 here is CSASGTVNTGELFF. Here the CDR3 DNA reads TGCAGCGCTTCCGGGACCGTTAACACCGGGGAGCTGTTTTTT.

The V call is TRBV6-5, the J call TRBJ1-2, with D possibly being TRBD1 (6 bases). The CDR3 contains 13 residues. CDR1 and CDR2 from the germline V gene are MNHEY and SVGAGI. The ends were cut back, 5 bases at V and 10 bases at J, with 17 bases in the middle. The CDR3 protein is CASSAGTWNLYTF. CDR3 DNA sequence: TGTGCCAGCAGTGCCGGGACATGGAACCTCTACACCTTC.

The V gene is TRBV6-1, the J gene TRBJ2-1, with 7 bases fitting TRBD1. Germline CDR1 and CDR2: MNHNS and SASEGT. V trimming: 2 bases; J trimming: 9 bases; junction bases outside the gene matches: 1. The CDR3 is 12 amino acids. This CDR3 reads CASSEHRGEQFF. CDR3 nucleotides: TGTGCCAGCAGTGAACACAGGGGTGAGCAGTTCTTC.

The genes are TRBV28 and TRBJ1-5; 7 positions match TRBD1. From germline, CDR1 is MDHEN and CDR2 SYDVKM. The CDR3 extends over 17 amino acids. The junction had 9 bases not matched to a gene; V was cut back by 2 bases and J by 2 bases. CDR3 nucleotide sequence: TGTGCCAGCAGTTTAGAGGGGGGACAGAACGGCAATCAGCCCCAGCATTTT. Its translation is CASSLEGGQNGNQPQHF.

The rearrangement links TRBV2 to TRBJ2-5, with D unclear. Trimming took off 5 bases at V and 3 bases at J, with 4 bases between the two ends. The CDR3 contains 11 residues. The germline V gene encodes CDR1 SNHLY and CDR2 FYNNEI. In nucleotides, the CDR3 is TGTGCCAGCAGTCTCAAAGAGACCCAGTACTTC. Translation gives CASSLKETQYF.

This clone was seen only a few times. V and J are TRBV11-2 and TRBJ2-1; D possibly corresponds to TRBD2 (5 bases). Germline CDR1 and CDR2: SGHAT and FQNNGV. Trimming pared 6 bases from V and 8 bases from J, leaving 17 bases between. The CDR3 runs 14 residues. CDR3 nucleotides: TGTGCCAGCAGTGCGGACGCAGGAGGCTATGAGCAGTTCTTC. This translates into CASSADAGGYEQFF.

J is TRBJ1-4 and V is TRBV7-2, with no clear D. Germline V gene sequence: CDR1 SGHTA, CDR2 FQGNSA. The ends were cut back, 2 bases at V and 7 bases at J, with 8 bases in the middle. The length of the CDR3 is 13 residues. The CDR3 sequence is CASSLMKAEKLFF. CDR3 in DNA: TGTGCCAGCAGCTTAATGAAGGCTGAAAAACTGTTTTTT.

This clone was detected a few times. V usage is TRBV6-5 and J usage is TRBJ1-1, with D possibly matching TRBD1 (5 bases). The CDR3 totals 12 residues. CDR1 and CDR2 (germline): MNHEY, SVGAGI. V was pared by 8 bases and J by 1 base, with 8 bases between. The CDR3 DNA sequence: TGTGCCAGCGGAGGGACGAACACTGAAGCTTTCTTT. Translation gives CASGGTNTEAFF.

This clone was picked up one time. V is TRBV15 and J is TRBJ2-1; no clear D gene. The CDR3 spans 13 residues. Germline V gene lookup returns CDR1 LNHNV and CDR2 YYDKDF (reference sequence). V lost 4 bases to trimming and J lost 9 bases, with 13 bases between them. Here the CDR3 reads CATSTLAVSEQFF. CDR3 sequence (DNA): TGTGCCACCAGCACCCTTGCGGTCTCTGAGCAGTTCTTC.

V usage is TRBV7-9 and J usage is TRBJ2-5; D not certain. V lost 1 base and J 2 bases, leaving 11 bases between the germline ends. CDR1 and CDR2 from the germline V gene are SEHNR and FQNEAQ (reference sequence). The CDR3 runs 15 residues. DNA for the CDR3: TGTGCCAGCAGCTTAGAGGCAGCACTACAAGAGACCCAGTACTTC. Its protein is CASSLEAALQETQYF.

The rearrangement joins TRBV10-1 to TRBJ2-7, with 8 bases lining up with TRBD2. After removal of 3 bases from V and 2 bases from J, the junction contained 12 bases not matched to a gene. The CDR3 loop spans 17 amino acids. The germline V gene has CDR1 WNHNN and CDR2 SYGVQD (reference sequence). This CDR3 is CASSEKSGRGVTYEQYF. CDR3 coding DNA: TGCGCCAGCAGTGAAAAATCCGGGCGGGGGGTTACCTACGAGCAGTACTTC.

The chain carries TRBV5-1 and TRBJ2-1; D might be TRBD1 (7 bases). Germline CDR1 SGHRS, CDR2 YFSETQ. Trimming took 3 bases from V and 5 from J, leaving 15 bases between them. CDR3 length equals 15 residues. In DNA, the CDR3 is TGCGCCAGCAGCTGGACGACAGGGAGGAACAATGAGCAGTTCTTC. Translated, it gives CASSWTTGRNNEQFF.

This clone turned up a few times. The chain has TRBV28 and TRBJ2-3; possible D gene TRBD2, 7 bases. Germline V gives CDR1 MDHEN, CDR2 SYDVKM. V was trimmed by 3 bases and J by 6 bases, leaving 10 bases between them. CDR3 length equals 13 residues. The CDR3 DNA reads TGTGCCAGCAGTTTTCGGGGGGCGGATACGCAGTATTTT. Encoded protein: CASSFRGADTQYF.

This chain joins TRBV7-3 and TRBJ2-7; the match to TRBD1 covers 7 bases. After removal of 4 bases from V and 6 bases from J, the junction contained 6 bases not matched to a gene. The CDR3 spans 13 residues. CDR1 and CDR2 (germline): SGHTA, FQGTGA. The CDR3: CASSSDRESEQYF. In DNA, the CDR3 is TGTGCCAGCAGCTCCGACAGGGAGAGCGAGCAGTACTTC.

The chain couples TRBV11-3 to TRBJ2-3; no reliable D call. The germline V gene encodes CDR1 SGHNT and CDR2 YENEEA. The CDR3 loop spans 13 amino acids. V lost 3 bases to trimming and J lost 4 bases, with 8 bases between them. CDR3 nucleotide sequence: TGTGCCAGCAGCTTTAATGACGCAGATACGCAGTATTTT. Amino acid sequence: CASSFNDADTQYF.

The V call is TRBV10-1, the J call TRBJ2-7, with TRBD2 matching over 10 bases. The CDR3 extends over 15 amino acids. Germline loops: CDR1 WNHNN, CDR2 SYGVQD (reference sequence). J lost 7 bases, V lost 5 bases, and 11 bases had no gene match. The CDR3 loop reads CASSRFSGGPGEQYF. In nucleotides, the CDR3 is TGCGCCAGCAGTCGATTTAGCGGGGGGCCTGGGGAGCAGTACTTC.

Only one count was recorded for this clone. J is TRBJ2-5 and V is TRBV7-9; no reliable D call. The germline gives CDR1 SEHNR, CDR2 FQNEAQ (reference sequence). Trimming took 2 bases from V and 1 from J, leaving 5 bases between them. The CDR3 spans 13 residues. The CDR3 sequence is CASSLTPQETQYF. The DNA of the CDR3 is TGTGCCAGCAGCTTAACCCCCCAAGAGACCCAGTACTTC. The variable domain in full, completed from reference TRBV7-9 and TRBJ2-5, reads DTGVSQNPRHKITKRGQNVTFRCDPISEHNRLYWYRQTLGQGPEFLTYFQNEAQLEKSRLLSDRFSAERPKGSFSTLEIQRTEQGDSAMYLCASSLTPQETQYFGPGTRLLVL.